These T cell receptor beta chains were read from a single sample in a study of blood T cells in healthy people across ages. In TCRdb, the 5' RACE reads were re-called with MiXCR into one record per CDR3 protein. The sample consists of hundreds of thousands of distinct CDR3 sequences, around 24% of them appearing once. This sample was shared with a second study, whose subject was T cells of mothers and their children.

The sequenced sample was blood. Source of these receptors: a boy aged 5-17 years in good health. The CDR3 runs from the conserved cysteine through the conserved F or W. The D gene is left open where the match is weak. Clone sizes are given selectively: once, few, many, or a class where the clone is expanded.

d_call,clone_size,v_call,j_call,cdr3_nt,cdr3_aa
NA,few,TRBV20-1,TRBJ2-7,TGCAGTGCTAGAGAGAGAGGACGGCCCTACGAGCAGTACTTC,CSARERGRPYEQYF
TRBD1,many,TRBV20-1,TRBJ1-4,TGCAGTGCTACAGCGGACAGGGACGCCAGAAAACTGTTTTTT,CSATADRDARKLFF
TRBD1,few,TRBV5-1,TRBJ2-3,TGCGCCAGCAGCTACCAGGGGGCGCATTCAGATACGCAGTATTTT,CASSYQGAHSDTQYF
NA,few,TRBV12-3/TRBV12-4,TRBJ1-6,TGTGCCAGCACCACCCGGGGATCTAATTCACCCCTCCACTTT,CASTTRGSNSPLHF
NA,few,TRBV7-9,TRBJ2-7,TGTGCCAGCAGCTTAACGTTGACGTCCTACGAGCAGTACTTC,CASSLTLTSYEQYF
NA,NA,TRBV20-1,TRBJ2-2,TGCAGTGGGTCGGGGAACACCGGGGAGCTGTTTTTT,CSGSGNTGELFF
NA,few,TRBV25-1,TRBJ1-1,TGTGCCAGCAGTGCCGACACCCTCTATCAAAACACTGAAGCTTTCTTT,CASSADTLYQNTEAFF
NA,few,TRBV29-1,TRBJ1-2,TGCAGCGTTGTCACCCCTCCGGGGCATGGTGGCTACACCTTC,CSVVTPPGHGGYTF
TRBD1,NA,TRBV30,TRBJ2-3,TGTGCCTGGAGTCCCGGACAGGGGACAGATACGCGGTATTTT,CAWSPGQGTDTRYF
NA,few,TRBV5-1,TRBJ2-5,TGCGCCAGCAGCTTGTTCGGTTCCGAAGAGACCCAGTACTTC,CASSLFGSEETQYF
NA,NA,TRBV5-1,TRBJ2-6,TGCGCCAGCAGTGCCACAGCCTCTGGGGCCAACGTCCTGACTTTC,CASSATASGANVLTF
NA,few,TRBV5-6,TRBJ2-5,TGTGCCAACAGCTTGATGGGGTCACAAGAGACCCAGTACTTC,CANSLMGSQETQYF
NA,few,TRBV9,TRBJ1-1,TGTGCCAGCAGCAGCCACCAGGGTCGAGCTTTCTTT,CASSSHQGRAFF
NA,few,TRBV30,TRBJ2-5,TGTGCCTGGGTTCCCCGGGCCGAGACCCAGTACTTC,CAWVPRAETQYF
NA,many,TRBV21-1,TRBJ2-1,TGTGCCAGCAGCACCCTCTATCGCCGACAGGCGAACAATGAGCAGTTCTTC,CASSTLYRRQANNEQFF
NA,NA,TRBV28,TRBJ1-5,TGTGCCAGCAGTCTTAAGGTGACGGCTTACAATCAGCCCCAGCATTTT,CASSLKVTAYNQPQHF
TRBD2,NA,TRBV4-1,TRBJ2-1,TGCGCCAGCAGCCAAGTTAGCGGGGGTTTCAATGAGCAGTTCTTC,CASSQVSGGFNEQFF
NA,many,TRBV3-1,TRBJ1-6,TGTGCCAGCAGCCTAGTCGGGGAAAATTCACCCCTCCACTTT,CASSLVGENSPLHF
TRBD2,NA,TRBV9,TRBJ2-3,TGTGCCAGCACCCAGGGGGCTAGCGGGAGGATCGCAGATACGCAGTATTTT,CASTQGASGRIADTQYF